The 18 T cell receptor beta chains listed next were all sequenced from one sample in a study of shared clonotypes between healthy human individuals. Clones were sequenced by immunoSEQ multiplex PCR, and TCRdb holds only the in-frame ones, with some missing. The sample records 980,000 or so clones, about three quarters being singletons. The specimen sequenced was memory CD4+ T cells sorted from blood. The sample's subset: CD45RA-negative fraction. The receptors shown here come from a man aged 18-30 years in good health.

As for this clone: The sample has other DNA sequences that encode this CDR3 too. V is TRBV5-6 and J is TRBJ2-2; D unresolved. Trimming pared 5 bases from V and 5 bases from J, leaving 7 bases between. The V gene's germline CDR1 is SGHDT and CDR2 YYEEEE. This CDR3 comprises 12 residues. This chain's CDR3 is CASRPRTGELFF. As DNA, the CDR3 is TGTGCCAGCAGACCGCGGACCGGGGAGCTGTTTTTT.

The chain uses TRBV6-6 and TRBJ2-7; no clear D gene. The CDR3 has 14 amino acids. Between the trimmed V and J ends, which lost 0 bases and 3 bases, there was a span of 9 bases. Germline assignment: CDR1 MNHNY and CDR2 SVGAGI (reference sequence). The CDR3 DNA reads as TGTGCCAGCAGTTACTCATGGACGGGCTACGAGCAGTACTTC. It codes for CASSYSWTGYEQYF.

The gene calls are TRBV6-6 and TRBJ2-3; 12 bases align to TRBD2. V was pared by 6 bases and J by 4 bases, with 5 bases of the junction left unmatched. Germline loops: CDR1 MNHNY, CDR2 SVGAGI (reference sequence). The CDR3 runs to 15 residues. CDR3 loop: CASRTSGGSPDTQYF. In DNA form, the CDR3 reads TGTGCCAGCAGAACTAGCGGGGGGTCTCCAGATACGCAGTATTTT.

This chain connects TRBV18 to TRBJ2-5; no clear D gene. Trimming removed 2 bases from V and 5 bases from J, with 12 bases in between. The germline V gene encodes CDR1 KGHSH and CDR2 LQKENI. CDR3 length equals 14 residues. The CDR3: CASSPSPRAETQYF. The CDR3 bases are TGTGCCAGCTCACCATCTCCCCGGGCTGAGACCCAGTACTTC.

CDR3 in amino acids: CASSQVNMGFLGSPLHF. Written as DNA, the CDR3 is TGCGCCAGCAGCCAAGTAAATATGGGTTTCCTAGGGTCACCCCTCCACTTT. The chain employs TRBV4-1 and TRBJ1-6; D uncertain. Trimming removed 1 base from V and 10 bases from J, with 20 bases in between. The CDR3 sequence is 17 residues long. Germline loops: CDR1 MGHRA, CDR2 YSYEKL.

The J gene is TRBJ2-5, the V gene TRBV10-1; D remains unclear. The V end lost 6 bases, the J end lost 3 bases, and 11 bases lay between the germline ends. Per the germline V gene, CDR1 is WNHNN and CDR2 is SYGVQD (reference sequence). There are 13 residues in the CDR3. This chain's CDR3 is CASSRSGKETQYF. The CDR3 nucleotides are TGCGCCAGCAGCCGATCAGGCAAAGAGACCCAGTACTTC.

This clone was seen once. The chain combines TRBV6-1 with TRBJ2-5; 8 nucleotides line up with TRBD1. J lost 4 bases, V lost 3 bases, and 4 bases had no gene match. CDR3 length equals 14 residues. Germline CDR1 and CDR2: MNHNS and SASEGT. CDR3 sequence reads: CASSEQGAGETQYF. The CDR3, as DNA: TGTGCCAGCAGTGAGCAGGGGGCAGGAGAGACCCAGTACTTC.

The chain joins TRBV18 to TRBJ1-6; D is unclear. This CDR3 comprises 15 residues. The germline gives CDR1 KGHSH, CDR2 LQKENI. Trimming shortened V by 1 base and J by 5 bases, and 9 bases separated the two germline ends. CDR3 in amino acids: CASSPRTVDNSPLHF. DNA of the CDR3: TGTGCCAGCTCACCACGGACGGTCGATAATTCACCCCTCCACTTT. Full variable domain (outside the CDR3, taken from reference TRBV18 and TRBJ1-6): NAGVMQNPRHLVRRRGQEARLRCSPMKGHSHVYWYRQLPEEGLKFMVYLQKENIIDESGMPKERFSAEFPKEGPSILRIQQVVRGDSAAYFCASSPRTVDNSPLHFGNGTRLTVT.

This sequence joins TRBV19 and TRBJ1-5; no clear D gene. This CDR3 has 12 amino acids. The germline V gene has CDR1 LNHDA and CDR2 SQIVND (reference sequence). Trimming cost V 3 bases and J 11 bases, with 11 bases left between them. The CDR3 region has the DNA TGTGCCAGTAGTATTTCCGGGATGGCCCAGCATTTT. It encodes CASSISGMAQHF. The variable domain in full, completed from reference TRBV19 and TRBJ1-5, reads DGGITQSPKYLFRKEGQNVTLSCEQNLNHDAMYWYRQDPGQGLRLIYYSQIVNDFQKGDIAEGYSVSREKKESFPLTVTSAQKNPTAFYLCASSISGMAQHFGDGTRLSIL.

This chain connects TRBV11-2 to TRBJ1-1, with D possibly matching TRBD1 (5 bases). Germline values: CDR1 SGHAT, CDR2 FQNNGV. V dropped 1 base and J dropped 7 bases, with 13 bases sitting between them. The length of the CDR3 is 14 residues. The CDR3 nucleotides are TGTGCCAGCAGCTTAGGCGATTTGAGGGGTGAAGCTTTCTTT. It encodes CASSLGDLRGEAFF.

This clone occurred a few times. The chain employs TRBV6-5 and TRBJ1-6; perhaps TRBD1 as D (6 bases). The CDR3 has 13 amino acids. CDR1 and CDR2 from the germline V gene are MNHEY and SVGAGI. The germline V and J ends were trimmed by 10 bases and 7 bases, with 14 bases remaining between them. The CDR3 DNA is TGTGCCACCCAAAGGGGGTCCAATTCACCCCTCCACTTT. It specifies CATQRGSNSPLHF.

V usage is TRBV7-2 and J usage is TRBJ1-4, with TRBD1 as a possible D gene (6 bases). Germline-derived CDR1 and CDR2 are SGHTA and FQGNSA. The ends were cut back, 6 bases at V and 5 bases at J, with 13 bases in the middle. The CDR3 has 14 amino acids. CDR3 sequence (DNA): TGTGCCAGCAGTTATGGTAGGGGGAATGAAAAACTGTTTTTT. Its translation: CASSYGRGNEKLFF.

The CDR3, as DNA: TGTGCCAGCAGTCCTAGGACGACTGAAGCTTTCTTT. It is translated as CASSPRTTEAFF. The chain combines TRBV28 with TRBJ1-1; unclear D gene. Trimming removed 5 bases at V and 5 bases at J, with 9 bases between. This CDR3 has 12 residues. Germline assignment: CDR1 MDHEN and CDR2 SYDVKM.

A word on this clone: The same CDR3 arises from other DNA sequences in this sample as well. The rearrangement uses TRBV30 and TRBJ1-5; D remains ambiguous. In germline, CDR1 is GTSNPN, CDR2 SVGIG (reference sequence). Trimming stripped 1 base from V and 9 bases from J, with 10 bases between. The CDR3 is 12 amino acids. CDR3 loop: CAWSASPGPQHF. In DNA, the CDR3 is TGTGCCTGGAGTGCCTCCCCTGGGCCCCAGCATTTT.

The rearrangement joins TRBV11-2 to TRBJ1-6; 8 bases fit TRBD1. The junction had 6 bases not matched to a gene; V was cut back by 4 bases and J by 4 bases. From germline, CDR1 is SGHAT and CDR2 FQNNGV. The CDR3 has 16 amino acids. The CDR3 loop reads CASSSPDRAYNSPLHF. CDR3 DNA: TGTGCCAGCAGCTCGCCGGACAGGGCTTATAATTCACCCCTCCACTTT. The whole variable domain, filled in from reference TRBV11-2 and TRBJ1-6, reads EAGVAQSPRYKIIEKRQSVAFWCNPISGHATLYWYQQILGQGPKLLIQFQNNGVVDDSQLPKDRFSAERLKGVDSTLKIQPAKLEDSAVYLCASSSPDRAYNSPLHFGNGTRLTVT.

About this clone itself: An end of the junction differs from the germline gene, which may be a read error. The V gene is TRBV30, the J gene TRBJ2-3, with 8 positions matching TRBD2. The germline V gene has CDR1 GTSNPN and CDR2 SVGIG (reference sequence). The CDR3 contains 13 residues. The chain's CDR3 is CAWSGSGTRDLHF. As DNA, the CDR3 is TGTGCCTGGAGTGGATCCGGGACTAGGGATCTGCATTTT.

This rearrangement joins TRBV5-6 to TRBJ2-5, with D uncertain. Germline assignment: CDR1 SGHDT and CDR2 YYEEEE. Trimming removed 2 bases from V and 5 bases from J, with 13 bases in between. There are 14 residues in the CDR3. CDR3 bases: TGTGCCAGCAGCTTTCGGGCTCCACCGGAGACCCAGTACTTC. It encodes CASSFRAPPETQYF.

V gene TRBV7-9 combines with J gene TRBJ2-1; 8 bases agree with TRBD1. Germline-derived CDR1 and CDR2 are SEHNR and FQNEAQ (reference sequence). The CDR3 length is 15 residues. The ends lost 0 bases at V and 6 bases at J; junction bases unmatched: 4. CDR3 residues: CASSLAQDRVNEQFF. The CDR3 DNA reads TGTGCCAGCAGCTTAGCACAGGACAGGGTCAATGAGCAGTTCTTC.